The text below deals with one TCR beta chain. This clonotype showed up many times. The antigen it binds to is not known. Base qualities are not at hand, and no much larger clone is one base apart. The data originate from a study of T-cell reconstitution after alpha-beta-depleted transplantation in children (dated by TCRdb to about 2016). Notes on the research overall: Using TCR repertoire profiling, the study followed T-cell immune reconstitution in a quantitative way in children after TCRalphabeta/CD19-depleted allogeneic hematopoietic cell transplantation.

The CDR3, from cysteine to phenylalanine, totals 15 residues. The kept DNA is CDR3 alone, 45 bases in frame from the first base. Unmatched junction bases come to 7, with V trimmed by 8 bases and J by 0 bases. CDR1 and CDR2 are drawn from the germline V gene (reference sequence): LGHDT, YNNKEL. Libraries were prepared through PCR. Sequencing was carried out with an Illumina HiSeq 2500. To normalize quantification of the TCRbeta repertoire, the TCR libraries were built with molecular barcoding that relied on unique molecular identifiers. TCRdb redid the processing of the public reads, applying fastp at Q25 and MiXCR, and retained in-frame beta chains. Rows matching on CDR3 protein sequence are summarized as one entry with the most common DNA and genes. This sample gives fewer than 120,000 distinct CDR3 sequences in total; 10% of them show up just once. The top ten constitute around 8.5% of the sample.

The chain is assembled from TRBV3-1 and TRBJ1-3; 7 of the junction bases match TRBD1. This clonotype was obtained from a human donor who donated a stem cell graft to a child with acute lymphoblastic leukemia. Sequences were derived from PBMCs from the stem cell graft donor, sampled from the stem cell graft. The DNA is TGTGCCAGCTCCCGACAGGGCGGCTCTGGAAACACCATATATTTT. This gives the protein CASSRQGGSGNTIYF.